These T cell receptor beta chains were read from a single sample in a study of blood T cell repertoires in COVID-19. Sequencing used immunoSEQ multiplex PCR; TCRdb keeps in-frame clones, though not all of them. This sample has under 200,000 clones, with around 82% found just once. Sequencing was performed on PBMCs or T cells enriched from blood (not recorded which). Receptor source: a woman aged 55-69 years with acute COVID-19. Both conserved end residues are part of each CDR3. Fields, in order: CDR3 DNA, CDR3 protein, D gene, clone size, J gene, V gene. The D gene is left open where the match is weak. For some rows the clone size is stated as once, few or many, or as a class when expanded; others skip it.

TGTGCCAGCTCACCAACGGAGAATCAGCCCCAGCATTTT | CASSPTENQPQHF | NA | NA | TRBJ1-5 | TRBV18
TGTGCCAGCAGTTCCCTTGGACAGGGGAATAATTCACCCCTCCACTTT | CASSSLGQGNNSPLHF | TRBD1 | NA | TRBJ1-6 | TRBV6-5
TGTGCCAGCACCCCTTCTCTGGGCGGGAGTACAGAGACCCAGTACTTC | CASTPSLGGSTETQYF | TRBD2 | once | TRBJ2-5 | TRBV6-2/TRBV6-3
TGCGCCAGCAGCTCACGACCGCCAGGAAAAACAGGAGAGACCCAGTACTTC | CASSSRPPGKTGETQYF | NA | NA | TRBJ2-5 | TRBV5-1
TGCAGTGCTAGTCGACAGGGGAATGACGAGCAGTACTTC | CSASRQGNDEQYF | TRBD1 | NA | TRBJ2-7 | TRBV20-1
TGCGCCAACGGACTAGCCGAAGAGACCCAGTACTTC | CANGLAEETQYF | TRBD2 | NA | TRBJ2-5 | TRBV10-1
TGTGCCAGTAGTAGGGCTCTGAACACCGGGGAGCTGTTTTTT | CASSRALNTGELFF | NA | NA | TRBJ2-2 | TRBV19
TGTGCCAGCAGCTCGCGGACAGAGAGTTCACCCCTCCACTTT | CASSSRTESSPLHF | NA | few | TRBJ1-6 | TRBV7-2
TGTGCCAGCACTCCCGGGGTTGGAAACACCATATATTTT | CASTPGVGNTIYF | NA | NA | TRBJ1-3 | TRBV6-5
TGCGCCAGCAGTGAGGGGGCCTTAGATACGCAGTATTTT | CASSEGALDTQYF | NA | few | TRBJ2-3 | TRBV10-1
TGTGCCAGCAGCCCTGGGACAGAGGGCTATGGCTACACCTTC | CASSPGTEGYGYTF | TRBD1 | NA | TRBJ1-2 | TRBV7-6
TGTGCCAGCAGTCTCGCGGGGGTTAGCAATCAGCCCCAGCATTTT | CASSLAGVSNQPQHF | NA | NA | TRBJ1-5 | TRBV7-2
TGTGCCATGTCCCCGGGACTAGCGGGAGGTTCGGGGGGTGAGCAGTTCTTC | CAMSPGLAGGSGGEQFF | TRBD2 | NA | TRBJ2-1 | TRBV10-3
TGTGCCAGCAAGGGGCTATTACAGGGGATTGATTCACCCCTCCACTTT | CASKGLLQGIDSPLHF | TRBD1 | NA | TRBJ1-6 | TRBV11-2
TGTGCCAGCAGCGCAGGGGCCACACCCGGGGAGACCCAGTACTTC | CASSAGATPGETQYF | NA | NA | TRBJ2-5 | TRBV5-4
TGTGCCAGCAGCGTAGAAAGCAGGAACTATGGCTACACCTTC | CASSVESRNYGYTF | NA | NA | TRBJ1-2 | TRBV9
TGTGCCAGCAGTTACGGGGCGGGACAGGGGGCGCTGGAGCAGTACTTC | CASSYGAGQGALEQYF | TRBD1 | NA | TRBJ2-7 | TRBV6-5
TGTGCCAGCAGCGCTAGGTACGGGGATACGCAGTATTTT | CASSARYGDTQYF | NA | NA | TRBJ2-3 | TRBV11-2
TGTGCCAGCAGAGGGGGGGCTAACTATGGCTACACCTTC | CASRGGANYGYTF | NA | NA | TRBJ1-2 | TRBV6-5
TGTGCCAGCAGTGTGGACAGACCCTACGAGCAGTACTTC | CASSVDRPYEQYF | NA | NA | TRBJ2-7 | TRBV2
TGTGCCAGCAGCTTAGGGCCGCTGTACTCGGTAGAGGACGAGCAGTACTTC | CASSLGPLYSVEDEQYF | NA | NA | TRBJ2-7 | TRBV7-2
TGTGCCACCAGCAAGGGGATCGGGACCGGGGAGCTGTTTTTT | CATSKGIGTGELFF | NA | NA | TRBJ2-2 | TRBV15
TGCGCCAGCAGCCAAGTAGGAGGGTCTGGAAACACCATATATTTT | CASSQVGGSGNTIYF | NA | few | TRBJ1-3 | TRBV4-3
TGTGCCAGTAGTCCAACGAGGACAGGGGCTAATGGCTACACCTTC | CASSPTRTGANGYTF | TRBD1 | NA | TRBJ1-2 | TRBV19
TGTGCCAGCAGCCTTCGCGTACTGGGCGCAAACACCATATATTTT | CASSLRVLGANTIYF | NA | NA | TRBJ1-3 | TRBV5-4
TGCGCCAGCAGCCAAGACACAGATCAGCCCCAGCATTTT | CASSQDTDQPQHF | NA | NA | TRBJ1-5 | TRBV4-3
TGTGCCAGCTCACTTCCAGTCGCCAGGTTCTCCTACAATGAGCAGTTCTTC | CASSLPVARFSYNEQFF | NA | NA | TRBJ2-1 | TRBV18